Below, one TCR beta chain is given with its context. It has no known antigen specificity. Per-nucleotide qualities are absent, and no much larger clonotype sits a single base away. Library preparation was by the immunoSEQ multiplex PCR assay. Following the manufacturer's protocol, the hsTCRB Kit was used to amplify rearranged TCR beta chain sequences. Sequencing of TCRB libraries was carried out on an Illumina MiSeq. For the original study's pipeline: Demultiplexing, trimming and gene mapping were performed with the kit vendor's proprietary platform. TCRdb stores this immuneACCESS table with in-frame sequences only. Part of the clones is absent; in the studies checked, under half of the shortfall reflects unresolved V genes, and no reason is known for the rest. Clonal size and the V and J genes are those of that table, whereas D and trimming came from the DNA. This sample gives about 48,000 clones in total; more than 60% of them show up just once. More than 6.5% of the sample comes from the top ten.

The CDR3 starts with the cysteine, ends with the phenylalanine, and has 12 residues. Just the 36-base CDR3 DNA is kept, in frame starting at base 1. CDR1 is given as MNHNS and CDR2 as SASEGT, both from the germline V gene. V drops 6 bases and J drops 4 bases, leaving 9 bases in between. The sample's time point, from its label and the paper: week 35, safety follow-up. A 20-mer mutant IDH1 peptide at 300 micrograms in Montanide made up each vaccine dose, which was injected subcutaneously together with topical imiquimod. Across visits V03 through V10, patients got a total of eight vaccinations, given in weeks 1, 3, 5, 7, 11, 15, 19 and 23. All donors had newly diagnosed IDH1-mutant astrocytomas of WHO grade 3 or 4 that showed loss of nuclear ATRX. The samples were drawn from NOA16, a multicentre, single-arm, open-label phase I trial in Germany that tested a mutant IDH1 peptide vaccine in humans for the first time. Genomic DNA for TCRB sequencing was isolated from EDTA blood with the DNeasy Blood and Tissue Kit.

This specimen belongs to a study of a mutant IDH1 vaccine in newly diagnosed glioma (dated by TCRdb to about 2021). Some background on the complete study: Vaccination began 4-6 weeks after radiotherapy alone, or alongside temozolomide cycles in the chemotherapy-containing groups. For exploratory analyses, 25 to 30 treated patients had longitudinal TCRB deep sequencing done wherever samples were available. Prior to enrollment, standard therapy consisting of radiotherapy alone, temozolomide alone, or radiochemotherapy with temozolomide had been administered to patients, with the combination being received by most patients. The roughly 35 treated patients were approximately 60% male and around 40% female, with a mean age of approximately 38 years. The week-35 safety follow-up took place at visit V12, and the week-47 end of study took place at visit V13. Peripheral blood was drawn at six visits: V03 (baseline), V05, V07, V10, V12 and V13.

The paper as a whole reports these results and caveats: Across multiple MHC alleles, vaccine-induced immune responses were seen in around 93% of patients. It was noted by the authors that analyses of patient blood samples could not be reproduced owing to sample limitations. Pseudoprogression seemed to be unrelated to changes in the top peripheral T cell clonotypes found by TCRB sequencing. Availability determined which PBMC samples were chosen for TCRB deep sequencing.

Here the sequenced sample was PBMCs, taken from a glioma patient whose treatment included an IDH1 peptide vaccine. Recombination linked TRBV6-1 to TRBJ1-1, and perhaps TRBD1 as D gene, on 6 matching bases. The clonotype originates from a man aged 40-50 years with glioma. The bases are TGTGCCAGCAGCGAGGACAGCACTGAAGCTTTCTTT. This is translated as CASSEDSTEAFF.